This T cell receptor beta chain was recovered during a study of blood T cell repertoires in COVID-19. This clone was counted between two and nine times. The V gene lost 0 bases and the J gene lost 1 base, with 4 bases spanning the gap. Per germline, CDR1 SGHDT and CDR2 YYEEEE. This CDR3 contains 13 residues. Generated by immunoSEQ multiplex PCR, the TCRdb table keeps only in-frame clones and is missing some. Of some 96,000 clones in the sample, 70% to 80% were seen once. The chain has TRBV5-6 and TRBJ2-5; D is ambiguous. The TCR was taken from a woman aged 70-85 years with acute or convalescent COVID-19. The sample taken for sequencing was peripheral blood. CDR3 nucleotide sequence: TGTGCCAGCAGCTTGGTCAGCCAAGAGACCCAGTACTTC. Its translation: CASSLVSQETQYF.